The rows below give T cell receptor beta chains drawn from one sample of a study of shared clonotypes between healthy human individuals. The method was immunoSEQ multiplex PCR; TCRdb's version includes in-frame clones alone and lacks a portion of them. The table has approximately 840,000 clones, about 96% seen once; the top ten hold under 0.3%. The sample taken for sequencing was naive CD8+ T cells sorted from blood. These receptor sequences come from a man aged 25 to 45 in good health. The CDR3 runs from the conserved cysteine through the conserved F or W. The D gene is left open where the match is weak. The size field is filled for only some rows; it gives once, few, many or a size class.

TRBD2 | TRBJ2-5 | once | TRBV13 | 14 | TGTGCCAGTGGACTAGCGGGAGGCCAAGAGACCCAGTACTTC | CASGLAGGQETQYF
- | TRBJ2-5 | - | TRBV18 | 13 | TGTGCCAGCTCACCACGGACAGACCAGACCCAGTACTTC | CASSPRTDQTQYF
TRBD2 | TRBJ2-7 | - | TRBV6-7 | 13 | TGTGCCAGCACCAAGCGGGGGGTCAACGAGCAGTACTTC | CASTKRGVNEQYF
TRBD2 | TRBJ2-2 | - | TRBV29-1 | 15 | TGCAGCGTTGAAACTAGCGGGACCGACACCGGGGAGCTGTTTTTT | CSVETSGTDTGELFF
TRBD2 | TRBJ2-1 | once | TRBV18 | 16 | TGTGCCAGCTCACCGGGCTTGGCGGGAGGTGTTCTTGAGCAGTTCTTC | CASSPGLAGGVLEQFF
TRBD1 | TRBJ1-1 | - | TRBV5-4 | 16 | TGTGCCAGCAGCTTGATGACAGGGGGCGCCCGGTATGAGGCTTTCTTT | CASSLMTGGARYEAFF
- | TRBJ1-2 | - | TRBV10-3 | 12 | TGTGCCATCGGGACACTGTCCTATGGCTACACCTTC | CAIGTLSYGYTF
- | TRBJ2-7 | - | TRBV27 | 13 | TGTGCCAGCAGTTTGGCCGCGGCCTCGGGGCAGTACTTC | CASSLAAASGQYF
- | TRBJ1-3 | - | TRBV29-1 | 11 | TGCAGCGTTGGGACGGGGAACACCATATATTTT | CSVGTGNTIYF
TRBD1 | TRBJ1-2 | once | TRBV9 | 15 | TGTGCCAGCAGCGGAATAAGACAGGGGTACTATGGCTACACCTTC | CASSGIRQGYYGYTF
TRBD1 | TRBJ2-7 | - | TRBV6-6 | 15 | TGTGCCAGCAGGCAGTTAGGACAGGGGGCGGACGAGCAGTACTTC | CASRQLGQGADEQYF
- | TRBJ2-1 | - | TRBV18 | 14 | TGTGCCAGCTCGCAAACTAGTGGCGACAATGAGCAGTTCTTC | CASSQTSGDNEQFF
- | TRBJ2-7 | - | TRBV30 | 14 | TGTGCCTGGAGTCTATGGGACGGGACCCACGAGCAGTACTTC | CAWSLWDGTHEQYF
- | TRBJ2-7 | - | TRBV19 | 13 | TGTGCCAGTAGCCCCGGGGTGATGTACGAGCAGTACTTC | CASSPGVMYEQYF
- | TRBJ2-7 | - | TRBV27 | 13 | TGTGCCAGCAGCTTTTCTAAGGGCTACGAGCAGTACTTC | CASSFSKGYEQYF
- | TRBJ2-7 | - | TRBV7-9 | 14 | TGTGCCAGCAGCACGGCAGGGTCCTACTACGAGCAGTACTTC | CASSTAGSYYEQYF
- | TRBJ2-7 | - | TRBV5-8 | 13 | TGTGCCAGCAGCCTACTATCCTCTAAGGAGCAGTACTTC | CASSLLSSKEQYF
- | TRBJ2-7 | - | TRBV5-1 | 14 | TGCGCCAGCACCAGAGGGTGGCTTATTGGCGAGCAGTACTTC | CASTRGWLIGEQYF
TRBD1 | TRBJ1-5 | - | TRBV19 | 14 | TGTGCCAGTAGGGACAGGGGCACAAATCAGCCCCAGCATTTT | CASRDRGTNQPQHF
- | TRBJ2-7 | - | TRBV19 | 13 | TGTGCCAGTAGTAGGAAGGGGGCCTACGAGCAGTACTTC | CASSRKGAYEQYF
- | TRBJ1-2 | - | TRBV29-1 | 11 | TGCAGCGTTGAATCCCGTAACGGCTACACCTTC | CSVESRNGYTF
TRBD1 | TRBJ2-7 | - | TRBV5-4 | 15 | TGTGCCAGCAGCAATACCGGGACAGGGTTGCGGGAGCAGTACTTC | CASSNTGTGLREQYF
- | TRBJ2-2 | - | TRBV7-9 | 16 | TGTGCCAGCAGCTTATGGGTTCGCGGTACCACCGGGGAGCTGTTTTTT | CASSLWVRGTTGELFF
- | TRBJ2-1 | once | TRBV4-3 | 13 | TGCGCCAGCAGCCAAGATCTTGGTACTGAGCAGTTCTTC | CASSQDLGTEQFF
- | TRBJ2-2 | - | TRBV29-1 | 12 | TGCAGCGGCCGGGACCAAACCGGGGAGCTGTTTTTT | CSGRDQTGELFF